The rows below give T cell receptor beta chains drawn from one sample of a study of blood T cells in healthy people across ages. A single record per CDR3 protein comes from TCRdb applying MiXCR to the 5' RACE reads. The sample consists of around 690,000 distinct CDR3 sequences, 45% to 65% of them appearing once. Sequencing was done on a sample of blood. Source of these receptors: a man between 60 and 70 years old in good health. Each CDR3 is given with its conserved first and last residue.

V gene | CDR3 protein
TRBV5-1 | CASSLGYDNSPLHF
TRBV2 | CATQGAGYEQYF
TRBV5-1 | CASSSDRGPYGYTF
TRBV5-1 | CASSLGQGDHGYTF
TRBV20-1 | CSAIALAGHYQETQYF
TRBV18 | CASSGSSSYNDQFF
TRBV9 | CASSATLAGGPRTDTQYF
TRBV7-9 | CASSLGDRNQPQHF
TRBV29-1 | CSFSEGDEQFF
TRBV20-1 | CSARKPGQVNTEAFF
TRBV3-1 | CASSQERGFYNEQFF
TRBV6-6 | CASSYSGSYTGELFF
TRBV20-1 | CSAPSGGADIGETQYF
TRBV20-1 | CSARRTAKETQYF
TRBV10-3 | CAISQGGEIQETQYF
TRBV7-9 | CASILASGGAGQETQYF
TRBV20-1 | CSARDTGPNSPLHF
TRBV10-3 | CAISDSNEQFF
TRBV18 | CASSPTAAGGHYGYTF
TRBV6-5 | CASSSSGGALEQYF
TRBV12-3/TRBV12-4 | CASRPGASYEQYF
TRBV7-2 | CASSLGPGTASYEQYF
TRBV2 | CASSLSQPQHF
TRBV12-3/TRBV12-4 | CASSYTRDGGYTF
TRBV20-1 | CSATVTGLVQETQYF
TRBV11-2 | CASSLATSSLYNEQYF
TRBV4-2 | CASSLSLAGASYNEQFF
TRBV20-1 | CSAYPAWGLGEQFF
TRBV29-1 | CSARNTEAFF
TRBV7-8 | CASRGGQYNEQFF
TRBV18 | CASSPPSGRGYGYTF
TRBV6-5 | CASSWDRGRGEQFF
TRBV12-5 | CASGFSGRINQPQHF
TRBV18 | CASSPAGRSSYEQYF
TRBV20-1 | CSALPLSRLAPGELFF
TRBV7-9 | CASSLRLGGTGELLF
TRBV5-1 | CASIDFSGANVLTF
TRBV4-1 | CASSHRPGEQYF
TRBV10-3 | CAIRRDRGHSPLHF
TRBV13 | CASSWGARGENEQYF
TRBV7-9 | CASSFHGNTEAFF
TRBV20-1 | CSARGGQANTGELFF
TRBV7-9 | CASSLGTDDQFF